These 7 T cell receptor beta chains came from one sample sequenced in a study of blood T cell repertoires in COVID-19. Method: immunoSEQ multiplex PCR; TCRdb's copy keeps in-frame clones and lacks some. The sample consists of 250,000 to 400,000 clones, roughly 84% of them appearing once. The sample was peripheral blood. These receptors were taken from a man between 45 and 60 years old with active or convalescent COVID-19.

The J gene is TRBJ1-3, the V gene TRBV5-1; the D is unclear. This CDR3 spans 17 amino acids. Germline CDR1 and CDR2: SGHRS and YFSETQ. V was cut by 0 bases and J by 0 bases, with 13 bases left in between. The CDR3 nucleotides read TGCGCCAGCAGCTTGGAAGGTATGACTTCCTCTGGAAACACCATATATTTT. Translating gives CASSLEGMTSSGNTIYF.

The V call is TRBV5-1, the J call TRBJ2-3; D is unresolved. This CDR3 region has 14 residues. The germline CDR1 and CDR2 sequences are SGHRS and YFSETQ. The ends were cut back, 4 bases at V and 2 bases at J, with 11 bases in the middle. The chain's CDR3 is CASSIDSFTDTQYF. The CDR3 DNA sequence: TGCGCCAGCAGCATAGACTCCTTCACAGATACGCAGTATTTT.

This chain links TRBV5-6 with TRBJ2-5; 8 nucleotides agree with TRBD1. This CDR3 region has 15 residues. CDR1 is SGHDT and CDR2 is YYEEEE in the germline V gene. With V trimmed by 1 base and J by 1 base, 3 bases remained unmatched. CDR3 DNA sequence: TGTGCCAGCAGCTTGATGGGACAGGCCCAAGAGACCCAGTACTTC. It is translated as CASSLMGQAQETQYF.

This clone appeared a few times. CDR3: CAWSKGLATDTQYF. The CDR3 nucleotides read TGTGCCTGGAGTAAGGGACTAGCGACAGATACGCAGTATTTT. The gene calls are TRBV30 and TRBJ2-3; 10 bases map to TRBD2. The CDR3 spans 14 residues. V lost 2 bases and J lost 3; bases outside the gene matches: 2. Germline CDR1 is GTSNPN and CDR2 is SVGIG (reference sequence).

The chain recombines TRBV28 with TRBJ2-4, with TRBD1 identical over 9 bases. Germline V gene lookup returns CDR1 MDHEN and CDR2 SYDVKM. The V and J ends lost 5 bases and 5 bases, in that order; junction bases with no gene match: 10. CDR3 size: 16 residues. CDR3 region: CASSLTGGAYENIQYF. The CDR3 nucleotides are TGTGCCAGCAGTCTCACAGGGGGCGCGTACGAAAACATTCAGTACTTC.

The chain is built from TRBV2 and TRBJ2-1, with a possible D match to TRBD2 (5 bases). Between the trimmed V and J ends, which lost 7 bases and 6 bases, there was a span of 13 bases. The CDR3 consists of 13 residues. CDR1 is SNHLY and CDR2 is FYNNEI in the germline V gene. CDR3 bases: TGTGCCAGCACCCGCGGGTACTCCAATGAGCAGTTCTTC. It codes for CASTRGYSNEQFF.

The V gene is TRBV20-1, the J gene TRBJ2-1; a possible D gene is TRBD1 (6 bases). Trimming removed 6 bases from V and 9 bases from J, with 12 bases in between. The CDR3 is made up of 11 amino acids. Germline V gene lookup returns CDR1 DFQATT and CDR2 SNEGSKA (reference sequence). CDR3 in amino acids: CSATPGVEQFF. The CDR3 DNA is TGCAGTGCCACCCCAGGGGTTGAGCAGTTCTTC.